Listed below are T cell receptor beta chains from one sample, sequenced in a study of CD8 T cells in Susac syndrome. TCRdb processed the immunoSEQ multiplex PCR reads anew with MiXCR; each CDR3 protein has one entry. Here the sample spans about 160,000 distinct CDR3 sequences, 92% being singletons. Sequences were obtained from CD4+ T cells from PBMCs. The receptors here all came from a human donor in good health. Both conserved end residues are part of each CDR3. The D gene is left open where the match is weak. Clone size is given for some rows only: seen once, a few or many times, or a class if the clone is expanded.

TRBV18	TRBD2	TRBJ2-3	NA	TGTGCCAGCTCACCCAGGACTAGCGGTAGCGCAGATACGCAGTATTTT	CASSPRTSGSADTQYF
TRBV29-1	NA	TRBJ1-5	NA	TGCAGCGTTGGCGGGACACGGCCCCAGCATTTT	CSVGGTRPQHF
TRBV6-5	NA	TRBJ1-4	once	TGCGTGACAGGCGGTGGTAGCGTCGGGAATGAAAAACTGTTTTTT	CVTGGGSVGNEKLFF
TRBV30	NA	TRBJ2-7	NA	TGTGCCTGGAGAGGGCAGGGTAGGTCCTACGAGCAGTACTTC	CAWRGQGRSYEQYF
TRBV5-1	NA	TRBJ2-1	NA	TGCGCCAGCAGCTTGGCCAATTTTGAGGGTTACAATGAGCAGTTCTTC	CASSLANFEGYNEQFF
TRBV6-6	NA	TRBJ2-7	NA	TGTGCCAGCAGTTACTTACAGGTCTACGAGCAGTACTTC	CASSYLQVYEQYF
TRBV6-1	NA	TRBJ1-1	NA	TGTGCCTCCCTCTTTACGGGAGGGAACACTGAAGCTTTCTTT	CASLFTGGNTEAFF
TRBV5-1	NA	TRBJ1-5	NA	TGCGCCAGCAGCACCGGGGGTTCCAGCAATCAGCCCCAGCATTTT	CASSTGGSSNQPQHF
TRBV5-1	NA	TRBJ1-1	NA	TGCGCCAGCAGCTTACCCCAGACGAACACTGAAGCTTTCTTT	CASSLPQTNTEAFF
TRBV6-5	NA	TRBJ1-1	NA	TGTGCCAGCAGACCCCGGGGGAGGGCTGCTGAAGCTTTCTTT	CASRPRGRAAEAFF
TRBV7-9	TRBD1	TRBJ2-5	NA	TGTGCCAGCAGATCCGGACAGGGTCCAGAGACCCAGTACTTC	CASRSGQGPETQYF
TRBV7-2	NA	TRBJ1-4	NA	TGTGCCAGCACAATAACCGCTGGACTAGCCCAGGCAGAACTGTTTTTT	CASTITAGLAQAELFF
TRBV7-9	NA	TRBJ1-2	NA	TGTGCCAGCAGCTCTGAAGGAGTCCATGGCTACACCTTC	CASSSEGVHGYTF
TRBV7-3	TRBD1	TRBJ2-1	NA	TGTGCCAGCGGTTCCCGCGGACAGGGGTTGAATGAGCAGTTCTTC	CASGSRGQGLNEQFF
TRBV20-1	NA	TRBJ2-7	NA	TGCAGTGCCTCACAGGGCGCCTACGAGCAGTACTTC	CSASQGAYEQYF
TRBV4-3	TRBD2	TRBJ2-1	NA	TGCGCCAGCAGCCAACCTAGCGGGGGGGCCAATGAGCAGTTCTTC	CASSQPSGGANEQFF
TRBV5-1	NA	TRBJ1-1	NA	TGCGCCAGCAGCTGGCCCGGGGTGAACACTGAAGCTTTCTTT	CASSWPGVNTEAFF
TRBV20-1	TRBD2	TRBJ2-3	NA	TGCAGTGCTAGAGTTACCAGCGGGACCGAGTCTAGCACAGATACGCAGTATTTT	CSARVTSGTESSTDTQYF
TRBV3-1	TRBD1	TRBJ1-5	NA	TGTGCCAGCAGCCAAGATTCAGGGGGCAAACCCCAGCATTTT	CASSQDSGGKPQHF
TRBV19	NA	TRBJ2-7	NA	TGTGCCAGTAGTGGATCCGGGACGGCCTTCGGACACGAGCAGTACTTC	CASSGSGTAFGHEQYF
TRBV2	NA	TRBJ1-2	NA	TGTGCCAGCAGGCCCGGGGTCGGGGGAGGCTACACCTTC	CASRPGVGGGYTF
TRBV5-6	NA	TRBJ2-5	few	TGTGCCAGCAGTTTAGCCGGGCTGGAGACCCAGTACTTC	CASSLAGLETQYF
TRBV30	NA	TRBJ1-6	NA	TGTGCCTGGAGATCAGACAGTCCTAATTCACCCCTCCACTTT	CAWRSDSPNSPLHF
TRBV6-1	NA	TRBJ1-1	NA	TGTGCCAGCAGTGAAAAGGTTTTTAGTACCACTGAAGCTTTCTTT	CASSEKVFSTTEAFF
TRBV5-1	NA	TRBJ2-1	NA	TGCGCCAGCAGCTTGGTTAGCGGACCTTACAATGAGCAGTTCTTC	CASSLVSGPYNEQFF
TRBV2	NA	TRBJ1-5	NA	TGTGCCAGCGGGCGGACCCTTAGCAATCAGCCCCAGCATTTT	CASGRTLSNQPQHF
TRBV20-1	NA	TRBJ1-5	NA	TGCAGTGTTCTTCCCGACAGAAGCAATCAGCCCCAGCATTTT	CSVLPDRSNQPQHF
TRBV19	NA	TRBJ2-3	NA	TGTGCCAGTACTTACGCCCTTGGGGCAGATACGCAGTATTTT	CASTYALGADTQYF
TRBV9	NA	TRBJ2-7	NA	TGTGCCAGCAGCGAGACAGCATCCTACTCCTACGAGCAGTACTTC	CASSETASYSYEQYF
TRBV2	NA	TRBJ2-7	NA	TGTGCCAGCAGGGGAAATTACGAGCAGTACTTC	CASRGNYEQYF
TRBV5-1	NA	TRBJ2-5	NA	TGCGCCAGCAGCCTGGCTTCACTTGGGGAGACCCAGTACTTC	CASSLASLGETQYF
TRBV3-1	NA	TRBJ1-6	once	TGTGCCAGCAGCCAAGGCCGGGGTTCACCCCTCCACTTT	CASSQGRGSPLHF
TRBV6-1	NA	TRBJ1-1	few	TGTGCCAGCAGCCCATACAGGACTGAAGCTTTCTTT	CASSPYRTEAFF
TRBV7-2	TRBD1	TRBJ1-3	NA	TGTGCCAGCAGCTACACCGGGACAGACTTAAACACCATATATTTT	CASSYTGTDLNTIYF
TRBV29-1	NA	TRBJ2-4	once	TGCAGCGTTGAAATAAGCGGTGGGGACATTCAGTACTTC	CSVEISGGDIQYF
TRBV11-3	TRBD2	TRBJ2-5	NA	TGTGCCAGCAGCACGGGGCGGGAGAATCGAGAGACCCAGTACTTC	CASSTGRENRETQYF
TRBV30	NA	TRBJ1-1	NA	TGTGCCTGGAGTGTAACCCTCTCGAACACTGAAGCTTTCTTT	CAWSVTLSNTEAFF
TRBV2	NA	TRBJ1-5	NA	TGTGCCAGCAGTGAAATAGGAGGTCACCCCCAGCATTTT	CASSEIGGHPQHF
TRBV18	NA	TRBJ1-1	NA	TGTGCCAGCTCACCGCGCCGCCTAAGGGACTCAAACACTGAAGCTTTCTTT	CASSPRRLRDSNTEAFF
TRBV7-2	TRBD1	TRBJ2-5	NA	TGTGCCAGCAGTCAACGACAGGGGATTAGGGAGACCCAGTACTTC	CASSQRQGIRETQYF
TRBV11-2	TRBD1	TRBJ2-6	NA	TGTGCCAGCAGCTTACCACAGGGGGCTGGGGCCAACGTCCTGACTTTC	CASSLPQGAGANVLTF
TRBV7-9	NA	TRBJ2-7	NA	TGTGCCAGCAGCTTAGCGAGGGGGACCTCCTACGAGCAGTACTTC	CASSLARGTSYEQYF
TRBV2	NA	TRBJ2-3	NA	TGTGCCAGCAGTGAAACCAGTTATACGCAGTATTTT	CASSETSYTQYF
TRBV5-1	NA	TRBJ1-1	NA	TGCGCCAGCAGCCAACCTCCCAACCAAGCTTTCTTT	CASSQPPNQAFF
TRBV5-6	NA	TRBJ2-5	NA	TGTGCCAGCAGCTTGTTGGACACTCCACAAGAGACCCAGTACTTC	CASSLLDTPQETQYF
TRBV20-1	NA	TRBJ2-1	NA	TGCAGTGCTAGAGATACGGAGGGAGGTTCCTACAATGAGCAGTTCTTC	CSARDTEGGSYNEQFF
TRBV7-9	TRBD1	TRBJ2-5	NA	TGTGCCAGCAGCCCAGGGGGCGGAGATGAGACCCAGTACTTC	CASSPGGGDETQYF
TRBV28	NA	TRBJ1-5	NA	TGTGCCAGCATCGGGGGGATTAGGCAGCCCCAGCATTTT	CASIGGIRQPQHF
TRBV9	NA	TRBJ2-1	once	TGTGCCAGCAGCGCAGCCCTCTTTAGCGCCAATGAGCAGTTCTTC	CASSAALFSANEQFF
TRBV3-1	NA	TRBJ1-5	NA	TGTGCCAGCGGCCAAAGGGGGGGAAATCAGCCCCAGCATTTT	CASGQRGGNQPQHF
TRBV28	TRBD1	TRBJ1-1	once	TGTGCCAGCAGTCGTCTGGGACAGCCCACTGAAGCTTTCTTT	CASSRLGQPTEAFF
TRBV6-2/TRBV6-3	TRBD2	TRBJ2-3	NA	TGTGCCAGCAGTTCGCGGGGGGATACAGATACGCAGTATTTT	CASSSRGDTDTQYF
TRBV5-1	TRBD1	TRBJ2-7	NA	TGCGCCAGCAGGGAGGGACAGGGCTACGAGCAGTACTTC	CASREGQGYEQYF
TRBV13	TRBD1	TRBJ1-2	NA	TGTGCCAGCAGCTCCGTTAGATACGACAGGGACTATGGCTACACCTTC	CASSSVRYDRDYGYTF
TRBV7-9	NA	TRBJ1-5	NA	TGTGCCAGCAGCCGCCAAGGGCAGCCCCAGCATTTT	CASSRQGQPQHF
TRBV20-1	NA	TRBJ2-3	NA	TGCAGTGCCCCCACAGATACGCAGTATTTT	CSAPTDTQYF
TRBV20-1	TRBD2	TRBJ2-5	NA	TGCAGTGCTAGCGGATCCGGGACTAGCGGGAGATTGGAGACCCAGTACTTC	CSASGSGTSGRLETQYF
TRBV6-4	NA	TRBJ1-1	NA	TGTGCCAGCAGTTTTGACGGGAACACTGAAGCTTTCTTT	CASSFDGNTEAFF